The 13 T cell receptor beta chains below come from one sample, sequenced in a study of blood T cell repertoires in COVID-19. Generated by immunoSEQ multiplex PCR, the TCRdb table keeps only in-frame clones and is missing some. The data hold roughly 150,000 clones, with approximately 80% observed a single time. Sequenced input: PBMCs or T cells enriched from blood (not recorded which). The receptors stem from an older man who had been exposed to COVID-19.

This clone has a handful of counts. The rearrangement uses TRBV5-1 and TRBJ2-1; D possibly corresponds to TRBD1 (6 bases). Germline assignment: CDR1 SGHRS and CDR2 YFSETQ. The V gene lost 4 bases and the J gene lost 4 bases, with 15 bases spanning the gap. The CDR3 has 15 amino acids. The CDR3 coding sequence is TGCGCCAGCAGCACCGACTCAAGGGGGTACAATGAGCAGTTCTTC. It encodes CASSTDSRGYNEQFF.

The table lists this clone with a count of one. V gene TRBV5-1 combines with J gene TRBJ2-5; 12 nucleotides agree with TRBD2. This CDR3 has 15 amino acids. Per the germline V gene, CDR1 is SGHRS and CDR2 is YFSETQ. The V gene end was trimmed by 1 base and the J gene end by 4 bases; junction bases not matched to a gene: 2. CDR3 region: CASSLRTSGVETQYF. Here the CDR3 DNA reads TGCGCCAGCAGCTTGAGGACTAGCGGGGTAGAGACCCAGTACTTC.

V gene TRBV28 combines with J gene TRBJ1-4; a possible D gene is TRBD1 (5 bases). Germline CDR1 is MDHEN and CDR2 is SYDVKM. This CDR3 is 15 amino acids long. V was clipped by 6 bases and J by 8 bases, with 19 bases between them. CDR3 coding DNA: TGTGCCAGCAGATGGGACTCCCGAAGGGTCGAAAAACTGTTTTTT. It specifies CASRWDSRRVEKLFF.

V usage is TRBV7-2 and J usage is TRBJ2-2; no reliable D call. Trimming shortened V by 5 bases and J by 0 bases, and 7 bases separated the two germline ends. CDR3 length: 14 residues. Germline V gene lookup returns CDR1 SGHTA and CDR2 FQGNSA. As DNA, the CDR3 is TGTGCCAGCAGCCTAGGCGCGAACACCGGGGAGCTGTTTTTT. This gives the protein CASSLGANTGELFF.

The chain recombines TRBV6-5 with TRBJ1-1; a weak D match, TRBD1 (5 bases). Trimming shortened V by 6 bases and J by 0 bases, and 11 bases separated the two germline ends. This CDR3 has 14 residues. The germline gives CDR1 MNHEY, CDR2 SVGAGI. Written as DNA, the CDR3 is TGTGCCAGCAGGGGGGGACTTTTGAACACTGAAGCTTTCTTT. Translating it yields CASRGGLLNTEAFF.

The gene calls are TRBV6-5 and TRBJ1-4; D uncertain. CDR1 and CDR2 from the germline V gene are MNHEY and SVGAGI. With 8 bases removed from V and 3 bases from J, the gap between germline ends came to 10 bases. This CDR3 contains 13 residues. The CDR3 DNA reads TGTGCCAGCTCGAGGAGTTCTAATGAAAAACTGTTTTTT. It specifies CASSRSSNEKLFF.

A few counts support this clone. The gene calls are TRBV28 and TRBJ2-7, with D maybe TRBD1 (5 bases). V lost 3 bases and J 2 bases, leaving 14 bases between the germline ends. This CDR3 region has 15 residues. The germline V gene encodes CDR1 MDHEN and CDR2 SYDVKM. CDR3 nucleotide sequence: TGTGCCAGCAGTTTTATGCAGGGTTTAGCCTACGAGCAGTACTTC. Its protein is CASSFMQGLAYEQYF.

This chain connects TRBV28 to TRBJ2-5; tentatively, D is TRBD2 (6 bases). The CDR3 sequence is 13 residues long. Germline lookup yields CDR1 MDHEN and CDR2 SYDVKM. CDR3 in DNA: TGTGCACTACGGGCGGGACCCCAAGAGACCCAGTACTTC. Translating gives CALRAGPQETQYF. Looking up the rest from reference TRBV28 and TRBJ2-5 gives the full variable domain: DVKVTQSSRYLVKRTGEKVFLECVQDMDHENMFWYRQDPGLGLRLIYFSYDVKMKEKGDIPEGYSVSREKKERFSLILESASTNQTSMYLCALRAGPQETQYFGPGTRLLVL.

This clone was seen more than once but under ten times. The chain's CDR3 is CASSLKGLTNYGYTF. CDR3 in DNA: TGTGCCAGCAGCTTAAAGGGACTGACTAACTATGGCTACACCTTC. The chain links TRBV13 to TRBJ1-2, with TRBD1 as a possible D gene (5 bases). The CDR3 loop spans 15 amino acids. V gave up 2 bases and J gave up 0 bases, with 10 bases separating them. Germline V gives CDR1 PRHDT, CDR2 FYEKMQ (reference sequence).

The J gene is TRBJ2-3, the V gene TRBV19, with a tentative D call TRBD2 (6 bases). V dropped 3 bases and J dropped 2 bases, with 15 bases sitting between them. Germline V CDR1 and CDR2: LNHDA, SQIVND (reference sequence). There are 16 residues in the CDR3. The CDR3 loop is CASSMGVERVTDTQYF. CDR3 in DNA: TGTGCCAGTAGTATGGGGGTGGAGCGGGTCACAGATACGCAGTATTTT. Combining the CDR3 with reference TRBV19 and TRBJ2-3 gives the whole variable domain DGGITQSPKYLFRKEGQNVTLSCEQNLNHDAMYWYRQDPGQGLRLIYYSQIVNDFQKGDIAEGYSVSREKKESFPLTVTSAQKNPTAFYLCASSMGVERVTDTQYFGPGTRLTVL.

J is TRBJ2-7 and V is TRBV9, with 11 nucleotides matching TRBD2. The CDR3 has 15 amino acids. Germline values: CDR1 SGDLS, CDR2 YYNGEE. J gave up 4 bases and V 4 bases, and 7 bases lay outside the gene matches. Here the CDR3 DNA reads TGTGCCAGCAGCCCAGGACTAGCGGGCACTTACGAGCAGTACTTC. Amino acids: CASSPGLAGTYEQYF.

The CDR3 loop is CATSDPLAGSTGELFF. The CDR3 region has the DNA TGTGCCACCAGTGACCCCCTAGCGGGAAGCACCGGGGAGCTGTTTTTT. The J gene is TRBJ2-2, the V gene TRBV24-1, with 9 bases that match TRBD2. CDR1 and CDR2 from the germline V gene are KGHDR and SFDVKD. CDR3 length equals 16 residues. Trimming took 4 bases from V and 4 from J; bases not matched to a gene: 6.

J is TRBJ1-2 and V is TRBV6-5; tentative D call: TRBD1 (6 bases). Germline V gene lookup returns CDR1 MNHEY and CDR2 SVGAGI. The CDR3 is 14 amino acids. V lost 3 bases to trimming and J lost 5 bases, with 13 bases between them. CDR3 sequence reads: CASSYSGAEYGYTF. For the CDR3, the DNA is TGTGCCAGCAGTTATTCAGGGGCGGAATATGGCTACACCTTC.